The following is a TCR beta chain sequence with its context. This sample is drawn from a study of shared clonotypes between healthy human individuals. The wider study: A donor's plate count was three for CD4 naive and three for CD4 memory; CD8 naive had two and CD8 memory one.

The authors ran the assay at deep level. Clones were sequenced by immunoSEQ multiplex PCR, and TCRdb holds only the in-frame ones, with some missing. The data hold 2 million to 2.5 million clones, with around 93% observed a single time. Researchers partitioned CD4+ cells into CD45RA+ naive and CD45RA-negative memory subsets. The germline gives CDR1 SGHVS, CDR2 FQNEAQ. Trimming removed 0 bases at V and 8 bases at J, with 10 bases between. The CDR3 loop spans 13 amino acids. The chain uses TRBV7-8 and TRBJ1-2, with D possibly matching TRBD1 (5 bases). The receptor was derived from a man aged 18 to 30 in good health. Some clones in this sample may be carry-over from other donors' samples. Input material: naive CD4+ T cells from PBMCs. This sample's subset: CD45RA+ positively selected. CDR3 sequence: CASSLAGGGGYTF. CDR3 nucleotides: TGTGCCAGCAGCTTAGCCGGGGGAGGAGGCTACACCTTC.